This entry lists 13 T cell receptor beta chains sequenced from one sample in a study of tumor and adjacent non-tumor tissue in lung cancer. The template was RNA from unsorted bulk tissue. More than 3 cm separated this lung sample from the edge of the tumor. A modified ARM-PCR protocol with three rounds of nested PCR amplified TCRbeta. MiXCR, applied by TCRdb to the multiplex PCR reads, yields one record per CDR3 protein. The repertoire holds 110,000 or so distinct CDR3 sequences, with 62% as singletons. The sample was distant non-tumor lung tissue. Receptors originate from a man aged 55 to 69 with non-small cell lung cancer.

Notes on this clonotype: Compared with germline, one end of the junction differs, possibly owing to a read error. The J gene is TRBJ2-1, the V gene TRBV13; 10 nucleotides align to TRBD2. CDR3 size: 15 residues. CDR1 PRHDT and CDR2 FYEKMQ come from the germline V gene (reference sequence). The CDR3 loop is CAGSNGLAVYNEQLF. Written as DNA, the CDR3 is TGTGCCGGCAGTAACGGACTAGCGGTTTACAATGAGCAGCTCTTC.

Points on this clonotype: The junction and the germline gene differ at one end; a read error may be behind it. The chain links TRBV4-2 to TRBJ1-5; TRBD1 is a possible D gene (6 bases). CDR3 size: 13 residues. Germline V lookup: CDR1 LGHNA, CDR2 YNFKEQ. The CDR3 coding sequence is TGTTCCAGCAGCCAGGGGTTCAATCAGCCCCAGCATTTT. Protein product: CSSSQGFNQPQHF.

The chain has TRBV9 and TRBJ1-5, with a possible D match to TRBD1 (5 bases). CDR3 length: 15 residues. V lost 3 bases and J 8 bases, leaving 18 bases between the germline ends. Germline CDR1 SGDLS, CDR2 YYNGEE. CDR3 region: CASSEGMGGEEPQHF. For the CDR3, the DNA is TGTGCCAGCAGCGAGGGGATGGGGGGAGAGGAGCCCCAGCATTTT.

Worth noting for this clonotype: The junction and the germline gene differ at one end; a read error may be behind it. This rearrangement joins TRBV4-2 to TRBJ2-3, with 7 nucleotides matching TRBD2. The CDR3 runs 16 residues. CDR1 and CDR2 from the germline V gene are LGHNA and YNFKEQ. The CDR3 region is CASSQWTSGVADMQYF. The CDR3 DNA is TGTGCCAGCAGCCAATGGACTAGTGGGGTGGCAGATATGCAGTATTTT.

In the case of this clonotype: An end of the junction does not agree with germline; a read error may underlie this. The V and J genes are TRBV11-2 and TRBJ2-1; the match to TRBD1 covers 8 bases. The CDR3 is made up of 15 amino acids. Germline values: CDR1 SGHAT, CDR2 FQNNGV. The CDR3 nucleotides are TGTGCCAGCAGCAACTACCCGACAGGGGACAATGAGCAGTCCTTC. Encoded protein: CASSNYPTGDNEQSF.

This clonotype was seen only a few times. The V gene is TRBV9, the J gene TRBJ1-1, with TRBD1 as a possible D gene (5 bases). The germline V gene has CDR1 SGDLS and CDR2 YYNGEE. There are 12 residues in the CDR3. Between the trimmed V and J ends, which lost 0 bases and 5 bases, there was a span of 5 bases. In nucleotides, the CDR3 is TGTGCCAGCAGCGTAGAGGGGACTGAAGCTTTCTTT. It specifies CASSVEGTEAFF.

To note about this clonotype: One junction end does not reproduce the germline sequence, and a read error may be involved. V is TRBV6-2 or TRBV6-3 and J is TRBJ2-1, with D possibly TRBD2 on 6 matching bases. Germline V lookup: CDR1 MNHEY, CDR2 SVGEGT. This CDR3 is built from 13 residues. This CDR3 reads CAISYSEGHEQFF. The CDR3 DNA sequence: TGTGCCATCAGTTACTCGGAGGGCCATGAGCAGTTCTTC.

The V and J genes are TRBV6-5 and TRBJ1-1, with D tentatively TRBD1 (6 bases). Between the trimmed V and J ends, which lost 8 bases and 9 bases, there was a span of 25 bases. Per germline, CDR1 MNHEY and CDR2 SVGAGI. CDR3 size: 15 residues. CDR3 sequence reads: CASEQKLGVGGQAFF. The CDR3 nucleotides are TGTGCCAGCGAACAGAAACTCGGAGTGGGGGGGCAAGCTTTCTTT.

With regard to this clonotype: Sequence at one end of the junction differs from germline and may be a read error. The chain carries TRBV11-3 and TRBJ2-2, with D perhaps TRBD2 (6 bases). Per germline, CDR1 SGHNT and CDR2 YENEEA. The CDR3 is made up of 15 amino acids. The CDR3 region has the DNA TGTGCCAGCACTCCACGACTAGTGATGGCCGGGGAGCTGCTTTTT. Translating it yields CASTPRLVMAGELLF.

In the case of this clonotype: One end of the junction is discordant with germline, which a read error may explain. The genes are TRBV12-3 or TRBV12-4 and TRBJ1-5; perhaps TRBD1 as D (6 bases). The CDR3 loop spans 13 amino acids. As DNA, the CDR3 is TGCGCCAGCAGTTATCAGGGGAATCGGCCCCAGCATTTT. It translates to CASSYQGNRPQHF.

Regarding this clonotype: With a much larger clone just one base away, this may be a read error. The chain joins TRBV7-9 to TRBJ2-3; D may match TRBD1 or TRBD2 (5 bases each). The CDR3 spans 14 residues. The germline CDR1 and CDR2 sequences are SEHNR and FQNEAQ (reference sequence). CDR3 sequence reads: CASSLRDRTETQYF. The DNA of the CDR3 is TGTGCCAGCAGCCTACGGGACCGCACAGAGACGCAGTATTTT.

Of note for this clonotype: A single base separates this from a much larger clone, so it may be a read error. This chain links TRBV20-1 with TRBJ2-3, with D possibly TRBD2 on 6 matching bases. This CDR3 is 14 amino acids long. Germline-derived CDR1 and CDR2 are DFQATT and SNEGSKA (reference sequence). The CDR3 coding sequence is TGCAGTTCTAGCGACGCAAAGAACGGAGATACGCAGTATTTT. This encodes CSSSDAKNGDTQYF.

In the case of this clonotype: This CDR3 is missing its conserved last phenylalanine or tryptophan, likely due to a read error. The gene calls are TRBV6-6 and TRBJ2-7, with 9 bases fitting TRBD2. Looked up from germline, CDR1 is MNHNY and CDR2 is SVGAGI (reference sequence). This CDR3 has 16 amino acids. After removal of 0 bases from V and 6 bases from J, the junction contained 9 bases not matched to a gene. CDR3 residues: CASSYSGGLAGFEQYY. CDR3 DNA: TGTGCCAGCAGTTACTCGGGGGGGCTAGCGGGGTTCGAGCAGTACTAC.